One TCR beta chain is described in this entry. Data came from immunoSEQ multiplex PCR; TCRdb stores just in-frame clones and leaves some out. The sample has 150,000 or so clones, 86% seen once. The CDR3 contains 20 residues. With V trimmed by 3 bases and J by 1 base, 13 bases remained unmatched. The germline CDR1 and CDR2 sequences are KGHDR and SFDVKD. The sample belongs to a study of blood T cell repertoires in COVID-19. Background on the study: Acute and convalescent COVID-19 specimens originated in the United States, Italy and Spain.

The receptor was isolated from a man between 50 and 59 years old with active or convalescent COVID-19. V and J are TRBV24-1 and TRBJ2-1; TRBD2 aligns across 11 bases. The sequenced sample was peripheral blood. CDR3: CATSDRGTSGRQTSYNEQFF. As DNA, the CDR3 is TGTGCCACCAGTGATAGGGGCACTAGCGGGAGACAAACTTCCTACAATGAGCAGTTCTTC.